A single sample is the source of the 25 T cell receptor beta chains below, sequenced in a study of glioma-infiltrating T cells after dendritic cell vaccination (TCRdb year 2016). Explained via the paper, the time point label denotes: after dendritic cell vaccination, including at tumor progression/relapse. The library came from the immunoSEQ multiplex PCR assay. TCRdb's version of the immuneACCESS table is confined to in-frame rearrangements and falls short of the full clone set. An unresolved V gene accounts for under half of the shortfall where checked; the remainder is of unknown origin. For this sample there are 100,000 to 120,000 clones; around 91% appear just once. The leading ten clones occupy roughly 2.8% of the sample. The specimen comprised blood, sampled after dendritic cell vaccination. The receptor source for this set is a human donor with glioblastoma.

This rearrangement joins TRBV10-3 to TRBJ1-2, with 7 bases aligning to TRBD1. The junction had 3 bases not matched to a gene; V was cut back by 6 bases and J by 2 bases. The CDR3 loop spans 13 amino acids. The V gene's germline CDR1 is ENHRY and CDR2 SYGVKD. In DNA, the CDR3 is TGTGCCATCAGCCAGGGACAGAACTATGGCTACACCTTC. It translates to CAISQGQNYGYTF.

V and J are TRBV5-1 and TRBJ1-2, with 8 bases matching TRBD1. This CDR3 contains 14 residues. The germline V gene has CDR1 SGHRS and CDR2 YFSETQ. The trim removed 0 bases at V and 7 bases at J, leaving 5 bases unmatched. In DNA form, the CDR3 reads TGCGCCAGCAGCTTGGGTTCAGGGGGCAGTGGCTACACCTTC. Protein product: CASSLGSGGSGYTF.

This rearrangement joins TRBV5-1 to TRBJ1-2; no definite D call. The CDR3 length is 13 residues. In germline, CDR1 is SGHRS, CDR2 YFSETQ. V was shortened by 7 bases and J by 8 bases, with 18 bases between the two germline ends. The CDR3 DNA reads as TGCGCCAGCCGGTGGGAGGGAGCGGACGGCTACACCTTC. Translated: CASRWEGADGYTF.

For this clone: Other DNA sequences within the sample encode an identical CDR3. The V call is TRBV6-4, the J call TRBJ1-1; D not resolved. Looked up from germline, CDR1 is MRHNA and CDR2 is SNTAGT. The CDR3 is made up of 13 amino acids. Trimming left V 4 bases short and J 1 base short, with 7 bases between. The CDR3 is CASSVSENTEAFF. The DNA of the CDR3 is TGTGCCAGCAGTGTATCAGAGAACACTGAAGCTTTCTTT.

This clone was detected once. The rearrangement uses TRBV6-1 and TRBJ2-1; 7 nucleotides line up with TRBD2. CDR3 length equals 16 residues. V lost 1 base and J lost 7; bases outside the gene matches: 10. In germline, CDR1 is MNHNS, CDR2 SASEGT. The CDR3 reads CASSEDAGRGLNEQFF. The CDR3 DNA sequence: TGTGCCAGCAGTGAAGATGCGGGGCGGGGGTTAAATGAGCAGTTCTTC.

V usage is TRBV7-3 and J usage is TRBJ1-3; D is undetermined. The germline V gene encodes CDR1 SGHTA and CDR2 FQGTGA. The V and J ends lost 5 bases and 2 bases respectively, with 16 bases between them. The CDR3 is 16 residues long. The DNA for the CDR3 is TGTGCCAGCAGCCTCACCGCCGGGAGACCTGGAAACACCATATATTTT. It is translated as CASSLTAGRPGNTIYF.

The gene calls are TRBV29-1 and TRBJ2-1; 7 bases are a match to TRBD2. V dropped 5 bases and J dropped 4; count of bases not matched to a gene: 8. The CDR3 length is 14 residues. CDR1 is SQVTM and CDR2 is ANQGSEA in the germline V gene. The CDR3 is CSVHIGLGYNEQFF. CDR3 nucleotides: TGCAGCGTTCATATCGGACTAGGTTACAATGAGCAGTTCTTC.

This chain links TRBV6-5 with TRBJ2-7; the match to TRBD1 covers 8 bases. Trimming took 6 bases from V and 4 from J; bases not matched to a gene: 5. The CDR3 covers 13 residues. The germline V gene encodes CDR1 MNHEY and CDR2 SVGAGI. The CDR3 DNA follows: TGTGCCAGCAGAAGGACAGGGCAATACGAGCAGTACTTC. It translates to CASRRTGQYEQYF.

The sample holds a few counts of this clone. At one of its ends the junction is not consistent with the germline gene, which may arise from a read error. V usage is TRBV7-7 and J usage is TRBJ2-5, with a possible D match to TRBD1 (6 bases). Germline lookup yields CDR1 SSHAT and CDR2 FNYEAQ (reference sequence). This CDR3 comprises 15 residues. The CDR3 DNA is TGTGCTAGCAGCTCCGGTAGGGGGAGCCAAGAGACCCAGTACTTC. Translating it yields CASSSGRGSQETQYF.

This chain connects TRBV6-5 to TRBJ2-1; maybe TRBD2 (6 bases). CDR3 size: 12 residues. In germline, CDR1 is MNHEY, CDR2 SVGAGI. V lost 6 bases and J lost 8, with 11 bases in between. CDR3 region: CASSREIDEQFF. In DNA form, the CDR3 reads TGTGCCAGCAGCCGGGAGATCGATGAGCAGTTCTTC.

The chain joins TRBV11-3 to TRBJ2-7; D is possibly TRBD2 (5 bases). This CDR3 comprises 14 residues. Trimming left V 7 bases short and J 4 bases short, with 17 bases between. Germline V gene sequence: CDR1 SGHNT, CDR2 YENEEA. CDR3 DNA: TGTGCCAGCAACGAGGGAACGGCAAATTACGAGCAGTACTTC. Its protein product is CASNEGTANYEQYF.

This clone was detected once. The rearrangement joins TRBV15 to TRBJ2-1; TRBD1 agrees at 8 bases. CDR3 length equals 17 residues. Unmatched junction bases numbered 9, after V lost 2 bases and J lost 3 bases. Germline-derived CDR1 and CDR2 are LNHNV and YYDKDF (reference sequence). The CDR3 DNA reads TGTGCCACCAGCAGAACCAGGACAGGGAGCGGCTACAATGAGCAGTTCTTC. This gives the protein CATSRTRTGSGYNEQFF.

The chain carries TRBV9 and TRBJ1-1; possible D gene TRBD1, 5 bases. Germline CDR1 is SGDLS and CDR2 is YYNGEE. V was shortened by 0 bases and J by 3 bases, with 12 bases between the two germline ends. This CDR3 is built from 15 residues. CDR3 coding DNA: TGTGCCAGCAGCGTAGTTGGGGGAGGACACACTGAAGCTTTCTTT. As protein: CASSVVGGGHTEAFF.

The V call is TRBV4-1, the J call TRBJ2-1; TRBD2 matches at 9 bases. The V and J ends lost 3 bases and 7 bases, in that order; junction bases with no gene match: 7. The germline V gene has CDR1 MGHRA and CDR2 YSYEKL. This CDR3 comprises 15 residues. The CDR3 bases are TGCGCCAGCAGCCACGTAGCGGGAGCTGGAAATGAGCAGTTCTTC. Translating it yields CASSHVAGAGNEQFF.

This clone was seen just once. An end of the junction does not agree with germline; a read error may underlie this. The rearrangement uses TRBV18 and TRBJ2-1; a weak D match, TRBD2 (5 bases). Germline V gene sequence: CDR1 KGHSH, CDR2 LQKENI. CDR3 length equals 14 residues. CDR3 in DNA: TGTGCCAGCTCCCCACCCCTTGGCGAGGGTGAGCAGTTCTTC. Translated, it gives CASSPPLGEGEQFF.

The rearrangement joins TRBV19 to TRBJ2-2; 9 positions agree with TRBD2. There are 20 residues in the CDR3. After removal of 2 bases from V and 0 bases from J, the junction contained 13 bases not matched to a gene. The germline CDR1 and CDR2 sequences are LNHDA and SQIVND (reference sequence). Written as DNA, the CDR3 is TGTGCCAGTAGTATAAGGGGCGGGAGGGCCGATGTTGCGAACACCGGGGAGCTGTTTTTT. Translation: CASSIRGGRADVANTGELFF.

The chain uses TRBV6-1 and TRBJ1-2; D perhaps matches TRBD1 (6 bases). The CDR3 runs 13 residues. Germline V CDR1 and CDR2: MNHNS, SASEGT. Trimming shortened V by 2 bases and J by 8 bases, and 12 bases separated the two germline ends. This chain's CDR3 is CASSERAGDGYTF. The DNA for the CDR3 is TGTGCCAGCAGTGAAAGGGCAGGGGACGGCTACACCTTC.

This chain joins TRBV10-3 and TRBJ1-2; D is ambiguous. The ends were cut back, 3 bases at V and 0 bases at J, with 8 bases in the middle. The CDR3 is made up of 14 amino acids. CDR1 and CDR2 (germline): ENHRY, SYGVKD. This CDR3 reads CAISDGRANYGYTF. As DNA, the CDR3 is TGTGCCATCAGTGATGGGCGTGCTAACTATGGCTACACCTTC.

The chain carries TRBV5-4 and TRBJ1-4; tentative D call: TRBD1 (5 bases). CDR3 length: 16 amino acids. V dropped 3 bases and J dropped 0 bases, with 12 bases sitting between them. In germline, CDR1 is SGHNT, CDR2 YYREEE (reference sequence). The DNA of the CDR3 is TGTGCCAGCAGCTCAGGGACTTCTGCAACTAATGAAAAACTGTTTTTT. As protein: CASSSGTSATNEKLFF.

This sequence joins TRBV19 and TRBJ1-2, with 7 bases fitting TRBD1. The CDR3 contains 13 residues. Trimming removed 6 bases from V and 6 bases from J; junction bases left unmatched: 7. The germline gives CDR1 LNHDA, CDR2 SQIVND (reference sequence). The DNA for the CDR3 is TGTGCCAGTAGGCAGCAGGGGGGTGATGGCTACACCTTC. It specifies CASRQQGGDGYTF.

Details on this clone: Compared with germline, one end of the junction differs, possibly owing to a read error. The gene calls are TRBV7-7 and TRBJ2-7; 13 bases are shared with TRBD2. Germline values: CDR1 SSHAT, CDR2 FNYEAQ (reference sequence). This CDR3 comprises 14 residues. The CDR3 DNA reads TGTGCTAGCAGCACGGGACTAGCGGGAAACGAGCAGTACTTC. It specifies CASSTGLAGNEQYF.

The chain combines TRBV5-4 with TRBJ2-3; TRBD2 matches at 8 bases. Germline-derived CDR1 and CDR2 are SGHNT and YYREEE (reference sequence). V was clipped by 2 bases and J by 5 bases; unmatched bases: 10. This CDR3 is 16 amino acids long. CDR3 residues: CASSFQLAAYGDTQYF. The CDR3 DNA sequence: TGTGCCAGCAGCTTTCAACTAGCGGCCTACGGAGATACGCAGTATTTT. The full variable domain, completed using reference TRBV5-4 and TRBJ2-3, is ETGVTQSPTHLIKTRGQQVTLRCSSQSGHNTVSWYQQALGQGPQFIFQYYREEENGRGNFPPRFSGLQFPNYSSELNVNALELDDSALYLCASSFQLAAYGDTQYFGPGTRLTVL.

The chain joins TRBV18 to TRBJ2-1; 7 bases map to TRBD2. Trimming removed 3 bases from V and 1 base from J; junction bases left unmatched: 0. Germline V gene data show CDR1 as KGHSH and CDR2 as LQKENI. This CDR3 spans 14 amino acids. The CDR3 is CASSPGGSYNEQFF. CDR3 bases: TGTGCCAGCTCACCGGGAGGGTCCTACAATGAGCAGTTCTTC. The full variable domain, in which reference TRBV18 and TRBJ2-1 provide the parts outside the CDR3, is NAGVMQNPRHLVRRRGQEARLRCSPMKGHSHVYWYRQLPEEGLKFMVYLQKENIIDESGMPKERFSAEFPKEGPSILRIQQVVRGDSAAYFCASSPGGSYNEQFFGPGTRLTVL.

The chain joins TRBV5-1 to TRBJ2-7; the D is unclear. Per germline, CDR1 SGHRS and CDR2 YFSETQ. Trimming removed 4 bases at V and 3 bases at J, with 5 bases between. The CDR3 runs 11 residues. In DNA form, the CDR3 reads TGCGCCAGCAGCGCGGACTACGAGCAGTACTTC. Protein: CASSADYEQYF.

This clone was detected only a few times. The rearrangement links TRBV10-3 to TRBJ2-7; weak D call: TRBD1 (5 bases). Deletions cut 8 bases from V and 3 bases from J, with 8 bases between. The germline V gene has CDR1 ENHRY and CDR2 SYGVKD. The CDR3 runs to 11 residues. The CDR3 spells CAIAQGYEQYF. The CDR3 DNA reads as TGTGCCATCGCCCAGGGCTACGAGCAGTACTTC.